Listed here is a single T cell receptor (beta chain). What antigen it recognizes has not been identified. No base quality values were provided; no much bigger clone lies one nucleotide off. Patients with autoimmune disease history or receiving systemic immunosuppression were excluded from the trial. Peripheral blood for TCR sequencing was drawn from every dose cohort at baseline, at cycle 4 day 1 and at cycle 7 day 1. The samples were taken from a phase I, first-in-human, multicenter, open-label dose-escalation trial of ivuxolimab. Adults with locally advanced or metastatic melanoma, renal cell carcinoma, hepatocellular carcinoma or head and neck squamous cell carcinoma were enrolled in the trial. CD4+ and CD8+ T cells were sorted separately from peripheral blood before TCR sequencing. The sample belongs to a study of OX40 agonist ivuxolimab in advanced cancers. Notes on the research overall: Ivuxolimab, which targeted the costimulatory receptor OX40 (CD134), was an agonistic, fully human IgG2 monoclonal antibody. A male proportion of about 79% and a mean age of roughly 55 years, ranging from roughly 23 to 90, were recorded for the dose-escalation cohort. Peripheral TCRbeta sequencing aimed to test whether ivuxolimab altered TCR sequence diversity and caused clonal T-cell expansion. The paper covers the monotherapy dose-escalation part of the phase I ivuxolimab trial, which included N ≈ 52 patients. Prior anti-PD-1, anti-PD-L1 or anti-CTLA-4 therapy was permitted, and 40% of dose-escalation patients had received checkpoint inhibitors. Intravenous ivuxolimab was administered to patients every 2 weeks at six dose levels: 0.01, 0.1, 0.3, 1.5, 3 and 10 mg/kg. Of the roughly 50 dose-escalation patients, hepatocellular carcinoma was present in about 20, melanoma in around 15, renal cell carcinoma in 9 and head and neck cancer in 9. Partial responses occurred in three dose-escalation patients: two with cutaneous melanoma and one with hepatocellular carcinoma. The study at large found these results: After ivuxolimab, expanded clones were on average more numerous among CD8+ T cells than among CD4+ T cells. Low levels of normalized T-cell clonal expansion were also seen in some patients who did not respond. Which antigens the clonally expanded peripheral T cells were specific for was not determined. Clonal expansion of both CD4+ and CD8+ blood T cells was observed from baseline to week 6 at doses 0.1 to 3.0 mg/kg. Partial responders in the 0.1-3.0 mg/kg groups had among the lowest normalized peripheral clonal expansion, especially among CD8+ T cells.

The CDR3 spans 12 residues, from the cysteine through the phenylalanine. Of all the DNA, just the CDR3 is kept, 36 bases in frame from base 1. V loses 1 base, J loses 7 bases, and the germline ends lie 8 bases apart. CDR1 SGHAT and CDR2 FQNNGV are derived from the germline V gene. Genomic DNA was isolated from the sorted cells so that the TCRbeta CDR3 region could be sequenced. TCRbeta CDR3 regions were sequenced using the immunoSEQ Assay. TCRdb's version of the immuneACCESS table is confined to in-frame rearrangements and falls short of the full clone set. An unresolved V gene accounts for under half of the shortfall where checked; the remainder is of unknown origin. The sample table lists 45,000 to 60,000 clones, less than 90% of them with a count of one. The top ten clones comprise under 30% of the sample.

The chain is encoded by TRBV11-2 joined to TRBJ2-7; TRBD2 is possibly the D segment (5 matching bases). The sample in question was CD4+ or CD8+ T cells sorted from blood, obtained in a trial of the OX40 agonist ivuxolimab. This sequence originates from an adult with an advanced solid tumor such as melanoma, head and neck, liver or kidney cancer. The CDR3 region: CASSLATGEQYF. The nucleotides read TGTGCCAGCAGCTTAGCTACGGGGGAGCAGTACTTC.